This T cell receptor beta chain was recorded in a study of CD8 T cells in Susac syndrome. TCR beta sequences were obtained from blood CD8+ and CD4+ T cells. Healthy donors constituted the control group, matched for age and sex. V was clipped by 2 bases and J by 4 bases, with 10 bases between them. Germline lookup yields CDR1 SGHRS and CDR2 YFSETQ. The CDR3 runs to 14 residues. cDNA came from 0.5 to 1 ug RNA primed by random hexamers. TCR beta CDR3 was amplified by immunoSEQ covering 54 Vbeta and 13 Jbeta. Via MiXCR, TCRdb re-called the immunoSEQ multiplex PCR reads, giving one row per CDR3 protein. The sample consists of about 130,000 distinct CDR3 sequences, roughly 95% of them appearing once.

The sequenced sample consisted of CD4+ T cells from PBMCs. This clonotype was obtained from a human donor in good health. This chain connects TRBV5-1 to TRBJ2-1; possible D gene TRBD1, 6 bases. The CDR3 DNA is TGCGCCAGCAGCTTTGGACAGAATTACAATGAGCAGTTCTTC. It codes for CASSFGQNYNEQFF.